This T cell receptor beta chain is drawn from a study of cytotoxic CD8 clonotypes in ibrutinib-treated CLL. The TCR beta libraries used about 2 micrograms of genomic DNA that came from cryopreserved PBMCs. Depth targeted 1 in 200,000 to 1 in 1 million T cells, averaging around 9.5x coverage per clonotype. Sequencing used immunoSEQ multiplex PCR; TCRdb keeps in-frame clones, though not all of them. The data contain roughly 330,000 clones, approximately 67% of them singletons. The CDR3 totals 16 residues. V lost 6 bases and J 3 bases, leaving 21 bases between the germline ends. Germline loops: CDR1 SGHRS, CDR2 YFSETQ.

This TCR was recovered from a human donor with chronic lymphocytic leukemia. The source was PBMCs, collected after 36 months of ibrutinib treatment. The V gene is TRBV5-1, the J gene TRBJ2-5; D is uncertain. This chain's CDR3 is CASNRGGLLPKETQYF. DNA for the CDR3: TGCGCCAGCAACCGAGGTGGTCTCCTTCCCAAAGAGACCCAGTACTTC.